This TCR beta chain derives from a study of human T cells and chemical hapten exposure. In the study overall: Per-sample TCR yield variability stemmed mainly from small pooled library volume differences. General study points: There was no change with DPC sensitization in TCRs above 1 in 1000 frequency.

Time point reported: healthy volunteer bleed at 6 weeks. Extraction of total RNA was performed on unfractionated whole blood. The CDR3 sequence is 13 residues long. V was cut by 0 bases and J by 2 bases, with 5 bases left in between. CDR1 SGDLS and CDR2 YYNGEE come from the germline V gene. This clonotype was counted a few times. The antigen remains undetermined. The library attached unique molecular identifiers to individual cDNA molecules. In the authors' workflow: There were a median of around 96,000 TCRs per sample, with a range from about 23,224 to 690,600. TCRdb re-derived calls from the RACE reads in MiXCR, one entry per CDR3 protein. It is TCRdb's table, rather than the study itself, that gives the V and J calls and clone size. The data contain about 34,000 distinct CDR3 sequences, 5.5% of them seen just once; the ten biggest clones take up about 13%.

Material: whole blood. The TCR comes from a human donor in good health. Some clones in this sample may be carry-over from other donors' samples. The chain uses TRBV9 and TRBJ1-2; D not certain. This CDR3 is CASSVAGNYGYTF. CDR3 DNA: TGTGCCAGCAGCGTAGCCGGGAACTATGGCTACACCTTC.